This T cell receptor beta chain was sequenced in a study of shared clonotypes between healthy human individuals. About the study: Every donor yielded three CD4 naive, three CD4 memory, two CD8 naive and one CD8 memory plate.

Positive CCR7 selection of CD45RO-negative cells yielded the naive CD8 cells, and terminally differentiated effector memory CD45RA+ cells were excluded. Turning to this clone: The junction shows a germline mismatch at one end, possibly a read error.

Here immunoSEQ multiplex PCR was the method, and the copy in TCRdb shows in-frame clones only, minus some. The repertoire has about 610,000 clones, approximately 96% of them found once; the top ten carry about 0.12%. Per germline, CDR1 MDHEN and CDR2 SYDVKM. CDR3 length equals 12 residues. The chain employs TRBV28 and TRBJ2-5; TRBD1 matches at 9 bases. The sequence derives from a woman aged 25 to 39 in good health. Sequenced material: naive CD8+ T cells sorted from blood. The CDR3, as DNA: TGTGCCAGCAGTTCCTCCCCGGGACAGGGTCACTTC. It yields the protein CASSSSPGQGHF. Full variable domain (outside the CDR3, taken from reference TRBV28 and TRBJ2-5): DVKVTQSSRYLVKRTGEKVFLECVQDMDHENMFWYRQDPGLGLRLIYFSYDVKMKEKGDIPEGYSVSREKKERFSLILESASTNQTSMYLCASSSSPGQGHFGPGTRLLVL.